This T cell receptor beta chain was retrieved from a study of molecular identifiers for immune sequencing clone quantification. Study-level information: Replicates involved a five-way split of RNA from approximately 20,000 or 98,000 naive CD8 cells, with sequencing of four. Points from the study as a whole: Over 99% of CMV-specific effector molecules, but under 1% of naive ones, were in clones above 20 copies.

In regard to this clonotype: Its antigen remains unidentified.

CDR3 length: 20 residues. V was pared by 3 bases and J by 4 bases, with 18 bases of the junction left unmatched. Germline V gene data show CDR1 as MDHEN and CDR2 as SYDVKM. Naive CD8 T cells were FACS-sorted by CD8+CD4-CCR7+CD45RA+ markers. Listed TCR primers and previously described methods were used for bulk TCR libraries. TCRdb processed the PCR reads anew with MiXCR; each CDR3 protein has one entry. The data hold about 640,000 distinct CDR3 sequences, with 20% observed a single time. The rearrangement joins TRBV28 to TRBJ2-3; 11 bases agree with TRBD2. The receptor was isolated from a human donor in good health. Some libraries in this study had Jurkat cell RNA spiked in. Sequenced: naive CD8+ T cells from blood, with Jurkat cell RNA spiked in. Noted subset: FACS-sorted CD8+CD4-CCR7+CD45RA+ naive T cells. CDR3 loop: CASSFPSGTSGLYGADTQYF. The CDR3, as DNA: TGTGCCAGCAGTTTCCCTTCGGGGACTAGCGGACTCTACGGGGCAGATACGCAGTATTTT. The variable domain in full, with the rest retrieved from reference TRBV28 and TRBJ2-3, is DVKVTQSSRYLVKRTGEKVFLECVQDMDHENMFWYRQDPGLGLRLIYFSYDVKMKEKGDIPEGYSVSREKKERFSLILESASTNQTSMYLCASSFPSGTSGLYGADTQYFGPGTRLTVL.